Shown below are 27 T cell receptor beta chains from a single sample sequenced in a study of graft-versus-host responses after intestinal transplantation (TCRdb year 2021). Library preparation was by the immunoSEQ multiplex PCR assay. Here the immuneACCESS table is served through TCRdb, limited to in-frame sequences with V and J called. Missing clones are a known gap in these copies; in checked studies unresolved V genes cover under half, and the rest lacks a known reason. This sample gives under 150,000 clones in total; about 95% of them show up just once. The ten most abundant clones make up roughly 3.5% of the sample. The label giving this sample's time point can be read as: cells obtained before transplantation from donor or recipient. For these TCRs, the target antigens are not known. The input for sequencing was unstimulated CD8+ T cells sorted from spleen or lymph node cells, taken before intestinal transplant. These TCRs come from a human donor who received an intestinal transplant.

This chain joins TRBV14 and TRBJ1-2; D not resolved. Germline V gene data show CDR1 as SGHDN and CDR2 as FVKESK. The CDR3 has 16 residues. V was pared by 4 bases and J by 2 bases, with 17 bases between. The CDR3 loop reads CASSPRVLRRNYGYTF. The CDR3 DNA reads TGTGCCAGCAGCCCACGGGTCCTGCGGCGGAACTATGGCTACACCTTC.

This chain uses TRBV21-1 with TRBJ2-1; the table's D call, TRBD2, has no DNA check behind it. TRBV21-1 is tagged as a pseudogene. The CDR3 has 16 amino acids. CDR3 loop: CASSPPFASAYSEQFF. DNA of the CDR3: TGTGCCAGCAGCCCCCCGTTCGCTAGCGCCTACAGTGAGCAGTTCTTC.

CDR3 bases: TGTGCCAGCAGTTTAGAGGACAGGGACGAGCAGTACTTC. Protein product: CASSLEDRDEQYF. The genes are TRBV28 and TRBJ2-7; 8 nucleotides align to TRBD1. The V gene's germline CDR1 is MDHEN and CDR2 SYDVKM. This CDR3 is 13 amino acids long. The V gene end was trimmed by 2 bases and the J gene end by 5 bases; junction bases not matched to a gene: 2.

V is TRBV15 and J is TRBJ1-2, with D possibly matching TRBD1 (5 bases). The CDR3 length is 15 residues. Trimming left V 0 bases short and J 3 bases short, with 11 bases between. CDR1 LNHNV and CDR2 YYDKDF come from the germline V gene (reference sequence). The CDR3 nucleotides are TGTGCCACCAGCAGAGATGAGGGGTCTGACTATGGCTACACCTTC. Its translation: CATSRDEGSDYGYTF.

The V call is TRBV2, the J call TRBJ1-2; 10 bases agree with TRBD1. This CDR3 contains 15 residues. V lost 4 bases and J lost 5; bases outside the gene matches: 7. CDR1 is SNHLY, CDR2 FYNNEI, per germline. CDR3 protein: CASSGPRDRGYGYTF. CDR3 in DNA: TGTGCCAGCAGTGGTCCCCGGGACAGGGGTTATGGCTACACCTTC. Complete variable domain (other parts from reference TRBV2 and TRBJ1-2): EPEVTQTPSHQVTQMGQEVILRCVPISNHLYFYWYRQILGQKVEFLVSFYNNEISEKSEIFDDQFSVERPDGSNFTLKIRSTKLEDSAMYFCASSGPRDRGYGYTFGSGTRLTVV.

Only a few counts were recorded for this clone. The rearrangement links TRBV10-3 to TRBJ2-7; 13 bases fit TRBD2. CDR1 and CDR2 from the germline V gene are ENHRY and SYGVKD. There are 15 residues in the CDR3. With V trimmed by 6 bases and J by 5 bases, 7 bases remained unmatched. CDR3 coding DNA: TGTGCCATCAGCGGACTAGCGGGAGAGGGTGACGAGCAGTACTTC. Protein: CAISGLAGEGDEQYF.

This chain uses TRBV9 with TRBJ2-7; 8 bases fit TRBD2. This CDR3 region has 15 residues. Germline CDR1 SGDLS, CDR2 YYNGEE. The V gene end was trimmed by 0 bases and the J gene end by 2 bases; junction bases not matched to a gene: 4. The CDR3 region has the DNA TGTGCCAGCAGCGTAGAAAGCGGGAGTACCTACGAGCAGTACTTC. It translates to CASSVESGSTYEQYF.

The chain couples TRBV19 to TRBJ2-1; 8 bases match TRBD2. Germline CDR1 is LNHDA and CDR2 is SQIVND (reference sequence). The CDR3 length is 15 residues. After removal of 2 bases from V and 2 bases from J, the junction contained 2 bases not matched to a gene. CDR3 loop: CASSIKAGAYNEQFF. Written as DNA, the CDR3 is TGTGCCAGTAGTATAAAAGCGGGAGCCTACAATGAGCAGTTCTTC.

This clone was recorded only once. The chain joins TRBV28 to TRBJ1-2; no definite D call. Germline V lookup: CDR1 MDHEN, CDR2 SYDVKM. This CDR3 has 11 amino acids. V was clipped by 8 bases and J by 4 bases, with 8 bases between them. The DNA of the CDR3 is TGTGCCAGCGGCGAGTCCTATGGCTACACCTTC. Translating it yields CASGESYGYTF.

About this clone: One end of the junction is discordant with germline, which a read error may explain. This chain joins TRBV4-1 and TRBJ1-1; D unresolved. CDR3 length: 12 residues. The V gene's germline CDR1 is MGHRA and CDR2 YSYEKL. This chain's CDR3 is CASSQGKTAAFF. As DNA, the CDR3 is TGCGCCAGCAGCCAAGGGAAAACTGCAGCTTTCTTT.

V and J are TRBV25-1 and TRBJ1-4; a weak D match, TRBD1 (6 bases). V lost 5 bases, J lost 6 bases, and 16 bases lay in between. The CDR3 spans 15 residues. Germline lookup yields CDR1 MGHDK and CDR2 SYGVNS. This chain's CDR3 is CASSWEGRGDEKLFF. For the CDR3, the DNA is TGTGCCAGCAGTTGGGAAGGCAGGGGAGATGAAAAACTGTTTTTT.

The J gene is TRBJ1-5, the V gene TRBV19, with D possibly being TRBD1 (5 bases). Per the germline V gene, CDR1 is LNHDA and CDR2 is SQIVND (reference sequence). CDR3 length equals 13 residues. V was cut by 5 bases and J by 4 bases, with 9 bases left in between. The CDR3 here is CASSQGWNQPQHF. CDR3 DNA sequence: TGTGCCAGTAGTCAGGGATGGAATCAGCCCCAGCATTTT.

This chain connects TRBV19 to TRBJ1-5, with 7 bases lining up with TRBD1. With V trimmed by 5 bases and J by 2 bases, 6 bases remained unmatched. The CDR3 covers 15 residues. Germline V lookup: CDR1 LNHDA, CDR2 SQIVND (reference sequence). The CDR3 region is CASSARGQGNQPQHF. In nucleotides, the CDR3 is TGTGCCAGTAGTGCCCGAGGACAGGGCAATCAGCCCCAGCATTTT.

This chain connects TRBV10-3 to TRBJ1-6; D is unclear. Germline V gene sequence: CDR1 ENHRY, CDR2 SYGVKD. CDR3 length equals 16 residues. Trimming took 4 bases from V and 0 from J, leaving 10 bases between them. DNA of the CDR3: TGTGCCATCAGTGCCAAAGTGAGCTCCTATAATTCACCCCTCCACTTT. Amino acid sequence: CAISAKVSSYNSPLHF.

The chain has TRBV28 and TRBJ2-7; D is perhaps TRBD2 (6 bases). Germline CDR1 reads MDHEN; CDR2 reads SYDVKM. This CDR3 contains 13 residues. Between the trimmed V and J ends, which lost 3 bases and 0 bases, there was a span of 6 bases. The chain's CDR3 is CASSFSGSYEQYF. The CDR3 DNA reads TGTGCCAGCAGTTTTAGCGGCTCCTACGAGCAGTACTTC.

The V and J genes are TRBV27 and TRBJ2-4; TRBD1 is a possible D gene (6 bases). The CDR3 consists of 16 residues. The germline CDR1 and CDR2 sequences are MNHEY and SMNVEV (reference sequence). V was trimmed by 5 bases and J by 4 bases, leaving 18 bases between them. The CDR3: CASSPLGAVVKNIQYF. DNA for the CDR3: TGTGCCAGCAGTCCCCTGGGGGCCGTGGTAAAAAACATTCAGTACTTC.

The CDR3: CAGRRRANEQYF. The CDR3 nucleotides read TGTGCCGGCCGGAGAAGGGCGAACGAGCAGTACTTC. This chain links TRBV2 with TRBJ2-7; D ambiguous. The CDR3 has 12 amino acids. The germline V gene has CDR1 SNHLY and CDR2 FYNNEI. Between the trimmed V and J ends, which lost 11 bases and 5 bases, there was a span of 16 bases.

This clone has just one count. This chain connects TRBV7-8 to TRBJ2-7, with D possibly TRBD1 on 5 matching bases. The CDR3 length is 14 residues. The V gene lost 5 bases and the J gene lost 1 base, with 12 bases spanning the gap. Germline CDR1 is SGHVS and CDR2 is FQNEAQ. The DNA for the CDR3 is TGTGCCAGCAGCACCGACAGTCTTTCCTACGAGCAGTACTTC. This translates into CASSTDSLSYEQYF.

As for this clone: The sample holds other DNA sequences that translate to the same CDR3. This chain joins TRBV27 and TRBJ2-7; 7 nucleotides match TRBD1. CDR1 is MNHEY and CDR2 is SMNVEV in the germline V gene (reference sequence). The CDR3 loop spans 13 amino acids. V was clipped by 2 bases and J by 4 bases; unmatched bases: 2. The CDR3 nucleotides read TGTGCCAGCAGTTTAACAGGGGCTTACGAGCAGTACTTC. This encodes CASSLTGAYEQYF.

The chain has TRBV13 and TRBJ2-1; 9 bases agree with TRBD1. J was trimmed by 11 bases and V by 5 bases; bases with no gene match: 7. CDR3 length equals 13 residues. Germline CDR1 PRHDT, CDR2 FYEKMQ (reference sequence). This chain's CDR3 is CASSPEGQGQQFF. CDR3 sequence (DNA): TGTGCCAGCAGCCCCGAGGGACAGGGACAGCAGTTCTTC.

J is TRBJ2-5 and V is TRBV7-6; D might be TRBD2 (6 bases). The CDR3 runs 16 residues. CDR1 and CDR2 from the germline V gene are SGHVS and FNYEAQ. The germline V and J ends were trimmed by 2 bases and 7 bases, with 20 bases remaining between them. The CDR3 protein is CASSLRFAGSEGTQYF. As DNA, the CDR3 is TGTGCCAGCAGCTTACGGTTCGCGGGATCGGAAGGGACCCAGTACTTC.

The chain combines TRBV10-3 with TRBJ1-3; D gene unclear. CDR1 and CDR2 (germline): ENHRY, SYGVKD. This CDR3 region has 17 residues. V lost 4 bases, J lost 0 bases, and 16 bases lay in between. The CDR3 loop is CAISAEIIQVSGNTIYF. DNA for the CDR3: TGTGCCATCAGTGCTGAGATTATACAAGTCTCTGGAAACACCATATATTTT.

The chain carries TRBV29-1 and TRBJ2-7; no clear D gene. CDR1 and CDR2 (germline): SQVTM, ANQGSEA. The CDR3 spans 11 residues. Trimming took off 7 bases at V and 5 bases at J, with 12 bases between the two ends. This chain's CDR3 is CSAAHWNEQYF. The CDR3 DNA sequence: TGCAGCGCCGCCCACTGGAACGAGCAGTACTTC.

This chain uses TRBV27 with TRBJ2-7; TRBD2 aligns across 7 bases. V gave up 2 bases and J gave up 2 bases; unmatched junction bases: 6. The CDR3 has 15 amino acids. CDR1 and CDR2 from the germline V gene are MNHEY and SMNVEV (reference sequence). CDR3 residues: CASSLGLADAYEQYF. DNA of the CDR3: TGTGCCAGCAGTTTAGGTCTAGCGGACGCCTACGAGCAGTACTTC.

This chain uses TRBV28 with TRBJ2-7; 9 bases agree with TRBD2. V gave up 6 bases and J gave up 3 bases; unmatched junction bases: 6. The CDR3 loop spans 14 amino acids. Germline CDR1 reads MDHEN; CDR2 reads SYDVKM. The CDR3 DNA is TGTGCCAGCAGCGATAGCGGGAGTCTCTACGAGCAGTACTTC. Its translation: CASSDSGSLYEQYF.

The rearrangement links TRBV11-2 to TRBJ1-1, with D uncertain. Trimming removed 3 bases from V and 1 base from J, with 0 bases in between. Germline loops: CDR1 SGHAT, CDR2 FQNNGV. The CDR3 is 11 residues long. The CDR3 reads CASSLNTEAFF. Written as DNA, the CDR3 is TGTGCCAGCAGCTTGAACACTGAAGCTTTCTTT. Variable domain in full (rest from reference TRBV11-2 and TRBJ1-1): EAGVAQSPRYKIIEKRQSVAFWCNPISGHATLYWYQQILGQGPKLLIQFQNNGVVDDSQLPKDRFSAERLKGVDSTLKIQPAKLEDSAVYLCASSLNTEAFFGQGTRLTVV.

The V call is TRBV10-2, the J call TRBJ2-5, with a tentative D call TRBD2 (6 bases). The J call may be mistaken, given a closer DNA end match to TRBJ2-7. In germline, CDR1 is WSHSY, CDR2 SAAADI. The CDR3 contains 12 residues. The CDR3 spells CASRELYYEQYF. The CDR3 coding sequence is TGCGCCAGCCGGGAGTTATACTACGAGCAGTACTTC.